This T cell receptor beta chain was found in a study of radiation and T cells in renal cell carcinoma. Notes on the study in general: In blood, top tumor clones expanded by 2 weeks, shrinking by 4. Without pretreatment biopsies, baseline tumor clonotype presence was undetermined.

The repertoire was sequenced with immunoSEQ multiplex PCR; TCRdb's copy has only in-frame clones and lacks some. The table includes approximately 120,000 clones, roughly 80% detected once. As to this clone: The antigen remains unidentified.

This sample's time point: baseline pretreatment blood. Noted treatment: 15 Gy SBRT to primary tumor, nephrectomy 4 weeks later. Radiation-treated patients gave blood at baseline, week 2 and week 4. The clonotype comes from a woman aged 55-70 years with renal cell carcinoma. Sequenced material: blood, taken from a patient whose treatment included radiotherapy and nephrectomy.

DNA for the CDR3: TGTGCCAGCGGGTTGGGACAGGTTCTTAATGAGCAGTTCTTC. Amino acids: CASGLGQVLNEQFF. The rearrangement joins TRBV2 to TRBJ2-1, with 8 bases identical to TRBD1. The trim removed 8 bases at V and 7 bases at J, leaving 10 bases unmatched. Germline CDR1 reads SNHLY; CDR2 reads FYNNEI. This CDR3 region has 14 residues.